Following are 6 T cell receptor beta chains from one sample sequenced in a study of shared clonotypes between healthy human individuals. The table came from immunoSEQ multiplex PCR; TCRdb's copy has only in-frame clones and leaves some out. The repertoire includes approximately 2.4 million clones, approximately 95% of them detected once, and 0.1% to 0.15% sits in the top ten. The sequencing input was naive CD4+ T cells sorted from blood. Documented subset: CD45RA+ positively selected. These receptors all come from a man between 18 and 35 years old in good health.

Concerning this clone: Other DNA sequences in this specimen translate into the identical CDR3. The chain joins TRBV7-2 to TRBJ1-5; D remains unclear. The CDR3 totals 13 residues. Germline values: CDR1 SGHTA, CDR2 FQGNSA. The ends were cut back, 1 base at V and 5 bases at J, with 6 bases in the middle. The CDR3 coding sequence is TGTGCCAGCAGCTTAGGTCGGGATCAGCCCCAGCATTTT. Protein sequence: CASSLGRDQPQHF. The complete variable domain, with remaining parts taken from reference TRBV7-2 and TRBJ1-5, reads GAGVSQSPSNKVTEKGKDVELRCDPISGHTALYWYRQSLGQGLEFLIYFQGNSAPDKSGLPSDRFSAERTGGSVSTLTIQRTQQEDSAVYLCASSLGRDQPQHFGDGTRLSIL.

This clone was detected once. The CDR3 nucleotides read TGTGCCAGCCATCCTGGGGCCAACGTCCTGACTTTC. Protein product: CASHPGANVLTF. V is TRBV18 and J is TRBJ2-6, with D unclear. V lost 8 bases and J 2 bases, leaving 4 bases between the germline ends. The CDR3 covers 12 residues. Germline-derived CDR1 and CDR2 are KGHSH and LQKENI.

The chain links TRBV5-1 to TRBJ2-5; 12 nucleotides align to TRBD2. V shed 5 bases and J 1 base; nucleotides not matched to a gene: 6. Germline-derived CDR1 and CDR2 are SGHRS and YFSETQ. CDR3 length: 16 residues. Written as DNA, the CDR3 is TGCGCCAGCAGGTTAGGACTAGCGGGACTCCAAGAGACCCAGTACTTC. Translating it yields CASRLGLAGLQETQYF.

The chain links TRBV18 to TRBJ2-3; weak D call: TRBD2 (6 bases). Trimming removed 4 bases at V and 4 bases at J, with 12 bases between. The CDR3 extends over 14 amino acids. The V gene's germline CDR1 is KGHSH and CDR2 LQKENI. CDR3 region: CASSLRDFSDTQYF. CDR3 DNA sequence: TGTGCCAGCTCACTCCGGGACTTCTCAGATACGCAGTATTTT.

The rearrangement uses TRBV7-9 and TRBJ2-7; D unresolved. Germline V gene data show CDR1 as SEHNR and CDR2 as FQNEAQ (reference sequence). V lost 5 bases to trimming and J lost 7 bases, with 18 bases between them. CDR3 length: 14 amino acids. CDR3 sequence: CASSRESWVGEQYF. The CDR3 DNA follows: TGTGCCAGCAGCCGAGAGTCCTGGGTTGGGGAGCAGTACTTC.

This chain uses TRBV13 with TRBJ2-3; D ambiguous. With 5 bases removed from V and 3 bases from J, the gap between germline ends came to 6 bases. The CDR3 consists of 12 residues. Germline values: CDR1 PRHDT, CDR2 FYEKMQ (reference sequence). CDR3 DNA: TGTGCCAGCAGCCAAAGAACAGATACGCAGTATTTT. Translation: CASSQRTDTQYF.